Listed here is a single TCR beta chain. Its specificity is not known. Trimming shortened V by 10 bases and J by 11 bases, and 20 bases separated the two germline ends. The CDR3 sequence is 12 residues long. CDR1 and CDR2 (germline): MRHNA, SNTAGT. Amplification used 60 Vbeta primers and 13 Jbeta primers. Data came from immunoSEQ multiplex PCR; TCRdb stores just in-frame clones and leaves some out. Of 85,000 to 100,000 clones in the sample, under 80% were seen once. This record comes from a study of cytomegalovirus exposure and HLA in healthy donors. Background on the study: Falling in the Caucasian-associated ancestry cluster were less than 85% of some 400 genotyped donors. The study's findings and limits: Fewer than 20,000 TCR beta sequences were associated with HLA alleles at 0.05 false discovery rate in a later analysis.

This chain connects TRBV6-4 to TRBJ1-2; D unresolved. The specimen was PBMCs. This clonotype originated in a man aged 50-60 years in good health and CMV-seropositive. The CDR3 is CANPAEGGGYTF. CDR3 DNA: TGTGCCAACCCTGCAGAGGGCGGTGGGTACACCTTC.